This TCR beta chain is from a study of blood T cell repertoires in COVID-19. V was clipped by 3 bases and J by 8 bases, with 7 bases between them. The germline CDR1 and CDR2 sequences are SGHTA and FQGNSA. The CDR3 is 12 amino acids. In this sample, this clone is medium-sized (0.01 to 0.1%). Some clones are missing from TCRdb's copy, which holds only in-frame ones; the method was immunoSEQ multiplex PCR. This sample has about 66,000 clones, with about 82% found just once. The chain couples TRBV7-2 to TRBJ1-4; no reliable D call. Source material: peripheral blood. This receptor was taken from a man aged 50-59 years with active COVID-19. CDR3 region: CASSLEGEKLFF. In nucleotides, the CDR3 is TGTGCCAGCAGCTTGGAGGGCGAAAAACTGTTTTTT.